Listed below are T cell receptor beta chains from one sample, sequenced in a study of cytotoxic CD8 clonotypes in ibrutinib-treated CLL. TCRdb keeps only in-frame clones here, not all; method: immunoSEQ multiplex PCR. Here the sample spans about 160,000 clones, less than 85% being singletons. The source material was PBMCs, sampled after 24 months of ibrutinib treatment. The receptors stem from a human donor with chronic lymphocytic leukemia. Both conserved end residues are part of each CDR3.

CDR3 length	V gene	J gene	CDR3 protein
14	TRBV6-5	TRBJ2-5	CASSRLAGGETQYF
13	TRBV2	TRBJ1-2	CASRKQENYGYTF
18	TRBV11-2	TRBJ2-1	CASSAQPWGSGQHNEQFF
12	TRBV7-2	TRBJ1-1	CALGTGNTEAFF
15	TRBV11-2	TRBJ2-5	CASSYAGRVWETQYF
14	TRBV19	TRBJ1-3	CATKDRGGGNTIYF
15	TRBV14	TRBJ2-3	CASSQDQSATDTQYF
15	TRBV25-1	TRBJ1-1	CASSHSGSLNTEAFF
15	TRBV7-9	TRBJ1-4	CASSFTGQTNEKLFF
10	TRBV28	TRBJ2-7	CAIAVYEQYF
17	TRBV9	TRBJ2-3	CASSVSVRAGSTDTQYF
13	TRBV2	TRBJ1-5	CASRVDSNQPQHF
15	TRBV9	TRBJ2-1	CASSVDPSSYNEQFF
14	TRBV15	TRBJ2-3	CAIGFRTSGDTQYF
12	TRBV6-4	TRBJ1-2	CASRDIGYGYTF
15	TRBV5-1	TRBJ2-1	CASRILAGAYNEQFF
16	TRBV11-2	TRBJ2-6	CASSLGPASGANVLTF
16	TRBV18	TRBJ1-1	CASSPPVGGKNTEAFF
15	TRBV6-1	TRBJ2-7	CASSYQGTISYEQYF
15	TRBV27	TRBJ2-2	CASAGRGGYTGELFF
15	TRBV6-6	TRBJ1-4	CASSQTRQMNEKLFF
16	TRBV6-4	TRBJ2-2	CASSGLAGESTGELFF
15	TRBV29-1	TRBJ1-2	CSVDTSSGGASGYTF
15	TRBV2	TRBJ2-3	CASSSTGGITDTQYF
14	TRBV5-1	TRBJ1-4	CASRPGQYDEKLFF
14	TRBV10-3	TRBJ2-7	CAISEGTALYEQYF
14	TRBV5-1	TRBJ2-7	CASSLGTSEREQYF
16	TRBV5-1	TRBJ1-4	CASSFAGTGIGEKLFF
11	TRBV30	TRBJ2-7	CAWGGGLAQYF
14	TRBV2	TRBJ1-2	CARKVQGARVGYTF
16	TRBV15	TRBJ1-5	CATSRWGVSSNQPQHF
16	TRBV29-1	TRBJ1-1	CSVEDGMGTKNTEAFF
14	TRBV6-1	TRBJ2-7	CASSPGAFSYEQYF
15	TRBV30	TRBJ2-7	CAWSVSGTGRYEQYF
16	TRBV2	TRBJ2-7	CASSPYGQGSSYEQYF
14	TRBV5-1	TRBJ1-4	CASSLAEVHEKLFF
15	TRBV6-1	TRBJ2-2	CASSEGDRKTGELFF
15	TRBV30	TRBJ1-5	CAWHSRGSENQPQHF
14	TRBV5-4	TRBJ1-4	CASSNDRHGEKLFF
14	TRBV7-2	TRBJ1-2	CASSFWSGGDGYTF
14	TRBV30	TRBJ1-4	CACVQGDWGEKLFF
13	TRBV27	TRBJ1-2	CASRREIGSGYTF
12	TRBV5-5	TRBJ2-7	CASSSGGYEQYF
15	TRBV9	TRBJ2-7	CASSVGWVESYEQYF
13	TRBV28	TRBJ2-3	CASMAREIDTQYF